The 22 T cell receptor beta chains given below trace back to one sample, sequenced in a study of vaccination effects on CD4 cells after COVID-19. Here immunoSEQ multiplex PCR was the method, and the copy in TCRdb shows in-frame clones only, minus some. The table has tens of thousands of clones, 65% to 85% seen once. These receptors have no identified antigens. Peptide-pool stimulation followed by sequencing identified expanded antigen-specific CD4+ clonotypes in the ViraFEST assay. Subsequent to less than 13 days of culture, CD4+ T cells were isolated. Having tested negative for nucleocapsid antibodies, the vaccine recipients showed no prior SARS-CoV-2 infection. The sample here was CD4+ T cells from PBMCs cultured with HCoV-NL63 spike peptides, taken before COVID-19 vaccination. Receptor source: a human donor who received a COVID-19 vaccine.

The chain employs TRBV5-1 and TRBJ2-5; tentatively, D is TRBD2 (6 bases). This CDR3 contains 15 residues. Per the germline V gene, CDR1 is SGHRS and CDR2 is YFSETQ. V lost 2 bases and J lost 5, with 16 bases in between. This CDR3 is CASSFAGPPLETQYF. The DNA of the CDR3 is TGCGCCAGCAGCTTCGCGGGACCGCCACTGGAGACCCAGTACTTC.

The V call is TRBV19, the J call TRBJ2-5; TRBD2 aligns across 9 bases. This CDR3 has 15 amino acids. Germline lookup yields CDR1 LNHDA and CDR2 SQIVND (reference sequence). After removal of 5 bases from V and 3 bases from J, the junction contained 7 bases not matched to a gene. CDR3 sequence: CASSPLSGGKETQYF. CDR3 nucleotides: TGTGCCAGTAGTCCCCTTAGCGGGGGAAAAGAGACCCAGTACTTC.

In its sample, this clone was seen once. Here the CDR3 reads CASSEKWDTDTQYF. The CDR3 DNA sequence: TGCGCCAGCAGTGAGAAGTGGGACACAGATACGCAGTATTTT. The chain links TRBV10-1 to TRBJ2-3; D is unresolved. The CDR3 runs 14 residues. V was cut by 2 bases and J by 2 bases, with 8 bases left in between. Germline V lookup: CDR1 WNHNN, CDR2 SYGVQD (reference sequence).

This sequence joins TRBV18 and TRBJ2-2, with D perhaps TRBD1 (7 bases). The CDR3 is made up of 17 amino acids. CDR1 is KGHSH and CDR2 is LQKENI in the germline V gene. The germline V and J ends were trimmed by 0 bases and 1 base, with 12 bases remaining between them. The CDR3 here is CASSPPAGQLNTGELFF. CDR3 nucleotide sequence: TGTGCCAGCTCACCACCGGCGGGACAGTTGAACACCGGGGAGCTGTTTTTT.

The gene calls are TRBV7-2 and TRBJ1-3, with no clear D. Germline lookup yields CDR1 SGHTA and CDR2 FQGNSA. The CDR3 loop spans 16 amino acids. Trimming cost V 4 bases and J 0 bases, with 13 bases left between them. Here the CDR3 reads CASSSWQIPSGNTIYF. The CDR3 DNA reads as TGTGCCAGCAGCTCCTGGCAGATCCCCTCTGGAAACACCATATATTTT.

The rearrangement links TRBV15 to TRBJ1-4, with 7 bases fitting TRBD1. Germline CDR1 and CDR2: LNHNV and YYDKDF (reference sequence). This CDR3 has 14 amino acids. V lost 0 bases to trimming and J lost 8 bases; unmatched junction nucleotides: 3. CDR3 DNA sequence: TGTGCCACCAGCAGAGACAGGGGGGCGGAAAAACTGTTTTTT. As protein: CATSRDRGAEKLFF.

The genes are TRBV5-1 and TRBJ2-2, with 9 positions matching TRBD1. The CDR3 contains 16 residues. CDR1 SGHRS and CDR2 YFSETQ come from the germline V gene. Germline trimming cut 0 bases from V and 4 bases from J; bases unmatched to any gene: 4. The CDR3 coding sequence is TGCGCCAGCAGCTTGGTGGGACAGGGCTTCACCGGGGAGCTGTTTTTT. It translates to CASSLVGQGFTGELFF.

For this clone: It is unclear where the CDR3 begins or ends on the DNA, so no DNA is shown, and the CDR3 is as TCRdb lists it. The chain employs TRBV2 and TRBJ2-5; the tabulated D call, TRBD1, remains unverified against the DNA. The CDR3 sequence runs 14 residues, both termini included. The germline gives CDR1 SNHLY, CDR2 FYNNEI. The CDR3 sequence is CASILGGQQETQYF.

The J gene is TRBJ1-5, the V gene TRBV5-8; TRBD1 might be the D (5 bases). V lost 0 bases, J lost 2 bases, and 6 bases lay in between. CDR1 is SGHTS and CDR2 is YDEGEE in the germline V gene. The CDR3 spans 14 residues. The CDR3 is CASSLEQGNQPQHF. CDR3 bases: TGTGCCAGCAGCTTGGAACAGGGCAATCAGCCCCAGCATTTT. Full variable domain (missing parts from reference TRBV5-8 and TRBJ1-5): EAGVTQSPTHLIKTRGQQATLRCSPISGHTSVYWYQQALGLGLQFLLWYDEGEERNRGNFPPRFSGRQFPNYSSELNVNALELEDSALYLCASSLEQGNQPQHFGDGTRLSIL.

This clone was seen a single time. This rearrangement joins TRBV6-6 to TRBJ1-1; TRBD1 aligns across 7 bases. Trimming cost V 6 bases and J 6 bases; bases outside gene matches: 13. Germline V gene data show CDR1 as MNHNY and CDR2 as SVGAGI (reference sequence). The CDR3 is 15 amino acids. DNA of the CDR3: TGTGCCAGCAGCCCCAGGGGGGACGTTCGCGCTGAAGCTTTCTTT. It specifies CASSPRGDVRAEAFF.

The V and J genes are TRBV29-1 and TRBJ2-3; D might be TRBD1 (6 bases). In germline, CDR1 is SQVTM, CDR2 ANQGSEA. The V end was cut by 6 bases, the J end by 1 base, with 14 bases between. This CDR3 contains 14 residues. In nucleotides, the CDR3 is TGCAGCGTCTACCCAGGGGAAGGCACAGATACGCAGTATTTT. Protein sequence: CSVYPGEGTDTQYF.

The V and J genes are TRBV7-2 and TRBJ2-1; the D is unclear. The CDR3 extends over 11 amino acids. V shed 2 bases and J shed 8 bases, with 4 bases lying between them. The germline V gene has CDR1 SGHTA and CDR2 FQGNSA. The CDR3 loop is CASSLFDEQFF. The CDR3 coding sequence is TGTGCCAGCAGCTTATTTGATGAGCAGTTCTTC.

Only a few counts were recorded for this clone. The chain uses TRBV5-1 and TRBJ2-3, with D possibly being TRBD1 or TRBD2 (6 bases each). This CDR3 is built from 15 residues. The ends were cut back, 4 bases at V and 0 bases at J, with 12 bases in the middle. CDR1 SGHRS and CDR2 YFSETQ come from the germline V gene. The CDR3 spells CASSLRGGSTDTQYF. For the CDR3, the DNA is TGCGCCAGCAGCCTCAGGGGAGGTAGCACAGATACGCAGTATTTT.

DNA for the CDR3: TGTGCCAGCAGCTTAAGAGGGGGGGCAGGAGATCAGCCCCAGCATTTT. Protein: CASSLRGGAGDQPQHF. This sequence joins TRBV7-9 and TRBJ1-5; TRBD1 is a possible D gene (6 bases). CDR3 size: 16 residues. With 2 bases removed from V and 5 bases from J, the gap between germline ends came to 16 bases. Germline assignment: CDR1 SEHNR and CDR2 FQNEAQ (reference sequence). Using reference TRBV7-9 and TRBJ1-5 for the parts outside the CDR3, the full variable domain is DTGVSQNPRHKITKRGQNVTFRCDPISEHNRLYWYRQTLGQGPEFLTYFQNEAQLEKSRLLSDRFSAERPKGSFSTLEIQRTEQGDSAMYLCASSLRGGAGDQPQHFGDGTRLSIL.

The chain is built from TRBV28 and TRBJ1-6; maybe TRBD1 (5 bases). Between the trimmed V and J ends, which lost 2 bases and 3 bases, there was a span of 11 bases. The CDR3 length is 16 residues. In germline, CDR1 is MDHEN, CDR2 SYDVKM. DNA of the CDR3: TGTGCCAGCAGTTTACCTGACAGCCGCTATAATTCACCCCTCCACTTT. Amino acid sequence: CASSLPDSRYNSPLHF.

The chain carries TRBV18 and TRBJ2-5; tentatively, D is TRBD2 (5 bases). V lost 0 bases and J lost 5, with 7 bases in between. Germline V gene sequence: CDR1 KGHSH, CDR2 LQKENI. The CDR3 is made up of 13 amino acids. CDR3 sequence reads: CASSPPPGETQYF. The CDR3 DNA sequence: TGTGCCAGCTCACCACCCCCGGGGGAGACCCAGTACTTC.

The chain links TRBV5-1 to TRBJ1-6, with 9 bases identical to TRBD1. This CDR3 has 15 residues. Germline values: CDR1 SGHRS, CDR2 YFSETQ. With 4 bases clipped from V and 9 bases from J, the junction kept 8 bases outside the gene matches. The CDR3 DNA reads TGCGCCAGCAGCACGGGACAGGGTATGGGTTCACCCCTCCACTTT. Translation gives CASSTGQGMGSPLHF.

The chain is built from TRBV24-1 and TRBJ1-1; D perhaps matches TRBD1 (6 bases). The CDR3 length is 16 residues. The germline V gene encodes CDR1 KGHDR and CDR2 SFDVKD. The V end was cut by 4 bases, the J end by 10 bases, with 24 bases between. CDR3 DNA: TGTGCCACCAGTGACCACAACCGTTGGGGGGGGCGCAGAGCTTTCTTT. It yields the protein CATSDHNRWGGRRAFF.

CDR3 loop: CASSQVARVTEAFF. CDR3 DNA: TGTGCCAGCAGCCAAGTAGCAAGGGTGACTGAAGCTTTCTTT. J is TRBJ1-1 and V is TRBV3-1 (or the pseudogene TRBV3-2); no firm D call. This CDR3 comprises 14 residues. Between the trimmed V and J ends, which lost 1 base and 5 bases, there was a span of 11 bases. The germline V gene has CDR1 LGHDT and CDR2 YNNKEL (reference sequence).

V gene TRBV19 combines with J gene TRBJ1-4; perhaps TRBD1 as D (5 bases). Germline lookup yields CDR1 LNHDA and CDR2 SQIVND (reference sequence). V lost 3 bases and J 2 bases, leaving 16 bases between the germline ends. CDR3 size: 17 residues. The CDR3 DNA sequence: TGTGCCAGTAGTATGCAGGTTTGGAGGGGTACTAATGAAAAACTGTTTTTT. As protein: CASSMQVWRGTNEKLFF.

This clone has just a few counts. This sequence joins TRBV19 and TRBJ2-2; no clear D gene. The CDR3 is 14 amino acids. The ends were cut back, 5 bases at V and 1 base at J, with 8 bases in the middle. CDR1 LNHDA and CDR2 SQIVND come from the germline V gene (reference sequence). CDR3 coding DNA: TGTGCCAGTAGTCTAGGACGGAACACCGGGGAGCTGTTTTTT. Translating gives CASSLGRNTGELFF. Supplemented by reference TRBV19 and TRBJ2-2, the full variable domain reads DGGITQSPKYLFRKEGQNVTLSCEQNLNHDAMYWYRQDPGQGLRLIYYSQIVNDFQKGDIAEGYSVSREKKESFPLTVTSAQKNPTAFYLCASSLGRNTGELFFGEGSRLTVL.

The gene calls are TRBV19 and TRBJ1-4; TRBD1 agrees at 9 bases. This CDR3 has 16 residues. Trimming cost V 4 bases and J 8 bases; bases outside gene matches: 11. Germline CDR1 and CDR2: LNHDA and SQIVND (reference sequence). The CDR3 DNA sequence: TGTGCCAGTAGTACAGCCGGGACAGGGCTTAGCGAAAAACTGTTTTTT. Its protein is CASSTAGTGLSEKLFF.